The 9 T cell receptor beta chains below all came from one sample that was sequenced in a study of T cells in Graves' hyperthyroidism and ophthalmopathy (dated by TCRdb to the late 2010s). The library came from multiplex PCR. The run used an Illumina HiSeq 2000. TCR beta CDR3 regions were amplified from RNA transcripts. A first-round RT-PCR of the TCR CDR3 used the HTBI primer set with the Qiagen OneStep RT-PCR kit. TCRdb reprocessed the public reads (quality trimming at Q25 with fastp, clone calling with MiXCR) and kept in-frame beta chains. Entries that share a CDR3 protein sequence are merged under the most common genes and DNA. The sample yields roughly 700,000 distinct CDR3 sequences; roughly 15% were counted once. Roughly 10% of the sample is taken by the ten largest. Source material: blood. The receptor source for this set is a woman aged 18-35 years with Graves' hyperthyroidism.

The chain couples TRBV7-3 to TRBJ2-2, with D possibly matching TRBD1 (5 bases). V was trimmed by 6 bases and J by 1 base, leaving 9 bases between them. The CDR3 is made up of 14 amino acids. Per the germline V gene, CDR1 is SGHTA and CDR2 is FQGTGA. In DNA form, the CDR3 reads TGTGCCAGCAGGAGCAGGGAGAACACCGGGGAGCTGTTTTTT. This codes for CASRSRENTGELFF.

This clonotype was seen at least ten times. This sequence joins TRBV20-1 and TRBJ2-2; the match to TRBD2 covers 10 bases. The CDR3 length is 17 residues. With V trimmed by 0 bases and J by 4 bases, 8 bases remained unmatched. CDR1 and CDR2 (germline): DFQATT, SNEGSKA (reference sequence). CDR3 region: CSARDTIAGGGTGELFF. The CDR3 DNA is TGCAGTGCTAGAGATACGATAGCGGGAGGCGGCACCGGGGAGCTGTTTTTT.

The table lists this clonotype with a few counts. The rearrangement joins TRBV7-8 to TRBJ2-5; D call uncertain. The germline V and J ends were trimmed by 3 bases and 1 base, with 9 bases remaining between them. The CDR3 is 14 residues long. Germline V gene sequence: CDR1 SGHVS, CDR2 FQNEAQ. CDR3 in amino acids: CASSFSSIQETQYF. In nucleotides, the CDR3 is TGTGCCAGCAGCTTCAGCTCAATCCAAGAGACCCAGTACTTC.

This clonotype was seen more than once but under ten times. The rearrangement links TRBV19 to TRBJ2-5, with a tentative D call TRBD2 (6 bases). CDR3 length: 11 residues. CDR1 and CDR2 (germline): LNHDA, SQIVND (reference sequence). V shed 9 bases and J shed 5 bases, with 10 bases lying between them. The CDR3 DNA sequence: TGTGCCAGCGCGGGATCTGAGACCCAGTACTTC. The encoded protein is CASAGSETQYF. Full variable domain (outside the CDR3, taken from reference TRBV19 and TRBJ2-5): DGGITQSPKYLFRKEGQNVTLSCEQNLNHDAMYWYRQDPGQGLRLIYYSQIVNDFQKGDIAEGYSVSREKKESFPLTVTSAQKNPTAFYLCASAGSETQYFGPGTRLLVL.

The rearrangement uses TRBV28 and TRBJ1-1, with D perhaps matching TRBD1 (5 bases). The ends were cut back, 0 bases at V and 0 bases at J, with 11 bases in the middle. CDR1 is MDHEN and CDR2 is SYDVKM in the germline V gene. This CDR3 spans 16 amino acids. The CDR3 bases are TGTGCCAGCAGTTTATGGTCCCGGGGGGTGAACACTGAAGCTTTCTTT. Protein product: CASSLWSRGVNTEAFF.

J is TRBJ2-2 and V is TRBV20-1; D may be TRBD2 (6 bases). Germline CDR1 reads DFQATT; CDR2 reads SNEGSKA (reference sequence). V shed 1 base and J shed 5 bases, with 14 bases lying between them. The CDR3 covers 15 residues. DNA for the CDR3: TGCAGTGCTAGAGTTGGAGGGCCGGGAACCGGGGAGCTGTTTTTT. Protein sequence: CSARVGGPGTGELFF.

This clonotype came up many times. CDR3 coding DNA: TGTGCCAGCAGCTTCATAGGGGACCCTACCTACAATGAGCAGTTCTTC. This translates into CASSFIGDPTYNEQFF. This sequence joins TRBV5-8 and TRBJ2-1; D may correspond to TRBD1 or TRBD2 (5 bases each). The CDR3 is 16 amino acids. The V and J ends lost 2 bases and 2 bases respectively, with 14 bases between them. CDR1 and CDR2 (germline): SGHTS, YDEGEE.

This clonotype was picked up a small number of times. The chain couples TRBV19 to TRBJ1-5; D may be TRBD1 (5 bases). This CDR3 is 16 amino acids long. CDR1 and CDR2 (germline): LNHDA, SQIVND (reference sequence). With 3 bases removed from V and 3 bases from J, the gap between germline ends came to 15 bases. In nucleotides, the CDR3 is TGTGCCAGTAGTATTGTCGGCAGGGCCCTCAATCAGCCCCAGCATTTT. Translated: CASSIVGRALNQPQHF.

This clonotype came up many times. The CDR3 region is CSAPDKGYGYTF. CDR3 coding DNA: TGCAGTGCTCCGGACAAGGGCTATGGCTACACCTTC. This sequence joins TRBV20-1 and TRBJ1-2; the D gene is possibly TRBD1 (5 bases). Trimming removed 5 bases from V and 4 bases from J, with 11 bases in between. Germline V gene sequence: CDR1 DFQATT, CDR2 SNEGSKA (reference sequence). CDR3 length: 12 amino acids.